This entry lists 11 T cell receptor beta chains sequenced from one sample in a study of cytomegalovirus exposure and HLA in healthy donors. Primers for the PCR totalled 60 Vbeta and 13 Jbeta. TCRdb's copy holds only in-frame clones and misses some; the assay was immunoSEQ multiplex PCR. The sample has roughly 200,000 clones; around 78% are singletons. The sequenced material came from PBMCs. The receptors were gathered from a man aged 25 to 40 in good health and CMV-seronegative.

The V gene is TRBV9, the J gene TRBJ2-5; tentatively, D is TRBD2 (6 bases). This CDR3 has 15 amino acids. With 0 bases removed from V and 5 bases from J, the gap between germline ends came to 14 bases. Germline-derived CDR1 and CDR2 are SGDLS and YYNGEE. CDR3 loop: CASSVEEGFMETQYF. The CDR3 DNA is TGTGCCAGCAGCGTAGAGGAGGGGTTCATGGAGACCCAGTACTTC.

The chain employs TRBV19 and TRBJ1-2; tentative D call: TRBD1 (5 bases). Germline V lookup: CDR1 LNHDA, CDR2 SQIVND (reference sequence). V dropped 5 bases and J dropped 5 bases, with 12 bases sitting between them. The CDR3 contains 13 residues. The chain's CDR3 is CASSGARGYGYTF. The CDR3 DNA is TGTGCCAGTAGTGGGGCTCGGGGGTATGGCTACACCTTC.

The J gene is TRBJ1-2, the V gene TRBV4-1, with unresolved D. The V gene's germline CDR1 is MGHRA and CDR2 YSYEKL. V shed 0 bases and J shed 4 bases, with 9 bases lying between them. This CDR3 contains 14 residues. In nucleotides, the CDR3 is TGCGCCAGCAGCCAAGAGGGCCACTTCTATGGCTACACCTTC. Its protein product is CASSQEGHFYGYTF.

The chain joins TRBV19 to TRBJ2-7, with 7 bases identical to TRBD2. Germline V gives CDR1 LNHDA, CDR2 SQIVND (reference sequence). The CDR3 sequence is 14 residues long. Trimming cost V 4 bases and J 2 bases; bases outside gene matches: 5. CDR3 sequence: CASSTSGTTYEQYF. The DNA of the CDR3 is TGTGCCAGTAGTACGTCCGGGACTACCTACGAGCAGTACTTC. Full variable domain (remainder filled in from reference TRBV19 and TRBJ2-7): DGGITQSPKYLFRKEGQNVTLSCEQNLNHDAMYWYRQDPGQGLRLIYYSQIVNDFQKGDIAEGYSVSREKKESFPLTVTSAQKNPTAFYLCASSTSGTTYEQYFGPGTRLTVT.

This chain uses TRBV2 with TRBJ2-1, with TRBD2 matching over 8 bases. The germline V gene encodes CDR1 SNHLY and CDR2 FYNNEI. Trimming took 8 bases from V and 2 from J; bases not matched to a gene: 8. This CDR3 is 15 amino acids long. CDR3 residues: CASPGGVGPYNEQFF. In nucleotides, the CDR3 is TGTGCCAGCCCCGGGGGGGTAGGCCCCTACAATGAGCAGTTCTTC.

The chain employs TRBV28 and TRBJ2-2; TRBD1 is a possible D gene (8 bases). The CDR3 spans 18 residues. CDR1 and CDR2 from the germline V gene are MDHEN and SYDVKM. Trimming took 5 bases from V and 3 from J, leaving 22 bases between them. In DNA, the CDR3 is TGTGCCAGCAGTCCGCAGATCGGGGGGACAGGATACACCGGGGAGCTGTTTTTT. Its translation: CASSPQIGGTGYTGELFF.

The CDR3 sequence: CASSPQGNYGYTF. The CDR3 nucleotides are TGTGCCAGCAGCCCTCAGGGAAACTATGGCTACACCTTC. The rearrangement uses TRBV7-8 and TRBJ1-2; D possibly corresponds to TRBD1 (5 bases). V lost 5 bases and J 2 bases, leaving 9 bases between the germline ends. Germline assignment: CDR1 SGHVS and CDR2 FQNEAQ. The CDR3 runs to 13 residues. The full variable domain, in which reference TRBV7-8 and TRBJ1-2 provide the parts outside the CDR3, is GAGVSQSPRYKVAKRGQDVALRCDPISGHVSLFWYQQALGQGPEFLTYFQNEAQLDKSGLPSDRFFAERPEGSVSTLKIQRTQQEDSAVYLCASSPQGNYGYTFGSGTRLTVV.

The chain has TRBV9 and TRBJ1-1; the match to TRBD1 covers 8 bases. V was pared by 2 bases and J by 3 bases, with 3 bases of the junction left unmatched. Germline V gene data show CDR1 as SGDLS and CDR2 as YYNGEE. The CDR3 is made up of 14 amino acids. CDR3 DNA sequence: TGTGCCAGCAGCGTCCCGGACAGGGACACTGAAGCTTTCTTT. Encoded protein: CASSVPDRDTEAFF.

This rearrangement joins TRBV28 to TRBJ1-5, with 11 nucleotides matching TRBD1. Losses at the gene ends were 8 bases for V and 2 bases for J; bases not matched to a gene: 5. The germline V gene has CDR1 MDHEN and CDR2 SYDVKM. The CDR3 has 15 amino acids. CDR3 nucleotide sequence: TGTGCCAGCGGGACAGGGGGTATGGGCAATCAGCCCCAGCATTTT. Protein product: CASGTGGMGNQPQHF.

The chain recombines TRBV5-1 with TRBJ2-5; D gene ambiguous. CDR3 length: 14 amino acids. V gave up 0 bases and J gave up 5 bases, with 11 bases separating them. Germline loops: CDR1 SGHRS, CDR2 YFSETQ. Written as DNA, the CDR3 is TGCGCCAGCAGCTTGGAGCAACTCGGGGAGACCCAGTACTTC. Its translation: CASSLEQLGETQYF. Together with reference TRBV5-1 and TRBJ2-5, the CDR3 gives the full variable domain: KAGVTQTPRYLIKTRGQQVTLSCSPISGHRSVSWYQQTPGQGLQFLFEYFSETQRNKGNFPGRFSGRQFSNSRSEMNVSTLELGDSALYLCASSLEQLGETQYFGPGTRLLVL.

The J gene is TRBJ1-5, the V gene TRBV14, with 7 bases that match TRBD1. From germline, CDR1 is SGHDN and CDR2 FVKESK. CDR3 length: 18 residues. The V and J ends lost 0 bases and 0 bases, in that order; junction bases with no gene match: 8. The CDR3 nucleotides read TGTGCCAGCAGCCAAGACCCGGGACAGCTTTATAGCAATCAGCCCCAGCATTTT. Translating gives CASSQDPGQLYSNQPQHF.